The present T cell receptor (beta chain) was sequenced within a study of cytotoxic CD8 clonotypes in ibrutinib-treated CLL (dated by TCRdb to the early 2020s). For the wider study: The cohort was composed of ten to eleven relapsed/refractory and fewer than 16 treatment-naive patients; IGHV unmutated status was identified in fewer than 18 patients. Every remission and progressive disease sample was obtained while ibrutinib was still being received by the patients. On average, each sample had 255,043 productive templates and tens of thousands of productive rearrangements. Samples at response were collected after a median of approximately twelve months of treatment, with a range of roughly 6 to 40 months. Cryopreserved peripheral blood mononuclear cells were obtained before treatment, at response, and at either sustained remission or disease progression. Of the 90 or so participants in the trial, approximately 25 had longitudinal samples available. Responses were partial in around 25 patients and complete in 2; after median around 68 months follow-up, around 14 stayed in remission and approximately twelve progressed. The paper's findings and limits, for the study overall: Lymph node repertoires were not examined, and the timing of sampling was not matched between patients in sustained remission and those whose disease progressed. Clonality rose at ibrutinib response, remained stable during sustained remission, and dropped back toward baseline at progression. Public clonotypes were rare and either shrank or stayed stable during treatment, and the rise in clonality at ibrutinib response reflected expansion of private clonotypes. Baseline clonality was found to be higher than that of age-matched healthy donors and was strongly correlated with circulating CD8+ T-cell counts.

Approximately 2 micrograms of genomic DNA were extracted from cryopreserved PBMCs for TCR beta library preparation. Longitudinal blood samples from CLL patients on ibrutinib monotherapy underwent high-throughput TCR beta sequencing. The patients were enrolled in a single-center, open-label phase 2 trial of ibrutinib monotherapy. From the cysteine up to the phenylalanine, the CDR3 has a length of 21 residues. The retained sequence is limited to the CDR3, 63 bases, with the frame set at the first base. As regards this clone: The clone's antigen remains unknown. Base quality data are lacking; no much larger clone is found one base away.

On a MiSeq, deep resolution sequencing aimed for a depth between 1 in 1 million and 1 in 200,000 T cells, with each clonotype covered approximately 10x on average. The immunoSEQ hsTCRB Kit was used to generate TCR beta libraries. The authors' pipeline ran thus. ImmunoSEQ Data Assistant and ImmunoSEQ Analyzer were used for data analysis, and V, D and J genes were assigned according to IMGT definitions. Clonality, with values ranging from 0 to 1, was calculated as one minus the normalized Shannon entropy of productive rearrangement frequencies. Public clonotype analysis was restricted to overrepresented clonotypes comprising at least 0.05% of each patient's repertoire. Repertoires from thirteen age-matched healthy donors in immuneACCESS were used as clonality controls. Entries here come from immuneACCESS through TCRdb and include only in-frame sequences with V and J called. Some clones fail to appear in such tables; in the studies checked, an unresolved V gene covers under half of the shortfall, and the cause of the remainder is unknown. D and trimming come from the DNA, and the V and J calls and clone size come from that table. This sample comprises fewer than 400,000 clones, around 66% of them detected only once. Just under 6.5% of the sample is taken by the ten largest.

Recombination linked TRBV12-2 to TRBJ1-3; TRBD1, the table's D call, was not compared with the DNA. TRBV12-2 is marked as a pseudogene. This TCR was sampled from a human donor with chronic lymphocytic leukemia. The sequencing used PBMCs, collected after 36 months of ibrutinib treatment. The nucleotide sequence reads as follows: TGTGCAAGTCGCTTAGCTAAAATCGAGGCCTGTGAAGGGGAAACTGGAAACACCATATATTTT. Its protein is CASRLAKIEACEGETGNTIYF.